The present TCR beta chain was sequenced within a study of blood T cell repertoires in COVID-19. Profiled with immunoSEQ multiplex PCR; TCRdb holds only in-frame clones, not every one. The data hold about 260,000 clones, with around 78% observed a single time. V gave up 7 bases and J gave up 0 bases; unmatched junction bases: 5. The CDR3 runs 14 residues. The germline V gene encodes CDR1 LNHDA and CDR2 SQIVND (reference sequence). Sequencing used peripheral blood. The rearrangement links TRBV19 to TRBJ1-1; 7 nucleotides align to TRBD1. The source is a man between 60 and 70 years old who had recovered from COVID-19. For the CDR3, the DNA is TGTGCCAGTAAGCCGGGACAGCTGAACACTGAAGCTTTCTTT. Its translation is CASKPGQLNTEAFF. The variable domain in full, with the rest retrieved from reference TRBV19 and TRBJ1-1, is DGGITQSPKYLFRKEGQNVTLSCEQNLNHDAMYWYRQDPGQGLRLIYYSQIVNDFQKGDIAEGYSVSREKKESFPLTVTSAQKNPTAFYLCASKPGQLNTEAFFGQGTRLTVV.